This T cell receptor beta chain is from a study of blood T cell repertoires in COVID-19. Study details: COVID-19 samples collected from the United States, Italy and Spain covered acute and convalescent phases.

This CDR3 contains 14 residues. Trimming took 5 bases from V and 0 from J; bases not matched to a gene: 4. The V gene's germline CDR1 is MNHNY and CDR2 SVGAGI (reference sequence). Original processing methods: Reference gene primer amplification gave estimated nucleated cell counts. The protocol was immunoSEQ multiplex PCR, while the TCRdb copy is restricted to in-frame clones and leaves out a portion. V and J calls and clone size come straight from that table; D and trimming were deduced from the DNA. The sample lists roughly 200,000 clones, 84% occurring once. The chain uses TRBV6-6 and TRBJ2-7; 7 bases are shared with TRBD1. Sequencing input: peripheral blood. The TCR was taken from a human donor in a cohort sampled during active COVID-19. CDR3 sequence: CASSNRGNSYEQYF. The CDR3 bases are TGTGCCAGCAGTAACAGGGGAAACTCCTACGAGCAGTACTTC.